This T cell receptor (beta chain) was captured in a study of cytomegalovirus exposure and HLA in healthy donors. As for the study in general: The same platform used for the roughly 610 first-cohort repertoires was also used for the roughly 130 validation repertoires, as a later analysis reported. Study-wide findings and caveats: In vitro confirmation showed a few CMV-associated chains to be CMV antigen specific. Diagnosis of cytomegalovirus status made by the classifier reportedly showed high specificity and sensitivity.

Profiled with immunoSEQ multiplex PCR; TCRdb holds only in-frame clones, not every one. Of 150,000 to 200,000 clones listed, roughly 86% are singletons. The CDR3 totals 14 residues. The germline V and J ends were trimmed by 2 bases and 9 bases, with 19 bases remaining between them. Germline CDR1 reads GTSNPN; CDR2 reads SVGIG (reference sequence). Concerning this clone itself: The antigen is undetermined.

The validation cohort, a group of 120 subjects, included the donors and was separate from the approximately 650-subject first cohort. The receptor was derived from a man in his thirties or forties in good health and CMV-seropositive. The chain is built from TRBV30 and TRBJ1-1; D may be TRBD1 (5 bases). Sequencing was carried out using PBMCs. The CDR3 sequence: CAWSYRWARVKAFF. The CDR3 DNA reads TGTGCCTGGAGTTACAGGTGGGCCAGGGTCAAAGCTTTCTTT.